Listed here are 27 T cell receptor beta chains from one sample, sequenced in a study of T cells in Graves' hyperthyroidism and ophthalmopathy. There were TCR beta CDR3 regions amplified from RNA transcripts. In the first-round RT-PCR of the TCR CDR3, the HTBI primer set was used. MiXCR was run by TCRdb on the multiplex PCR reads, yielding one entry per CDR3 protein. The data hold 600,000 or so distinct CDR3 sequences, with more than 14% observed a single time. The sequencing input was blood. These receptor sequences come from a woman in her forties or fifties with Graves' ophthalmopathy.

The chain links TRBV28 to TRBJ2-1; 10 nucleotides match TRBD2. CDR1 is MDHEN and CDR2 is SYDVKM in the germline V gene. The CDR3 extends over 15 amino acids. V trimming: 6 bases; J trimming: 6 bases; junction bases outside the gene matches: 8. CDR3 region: CASRSLAGVSNEQFF. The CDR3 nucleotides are TGTGCCAGCAGGAGCCTAGCGGGAGTTAGCAATGAGCAGTTCTTC.

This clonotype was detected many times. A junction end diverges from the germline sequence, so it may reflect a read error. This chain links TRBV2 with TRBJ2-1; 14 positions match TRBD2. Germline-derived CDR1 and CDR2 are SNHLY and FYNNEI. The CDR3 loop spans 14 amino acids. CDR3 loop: CTSSGTSGSNEQFF. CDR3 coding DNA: TGTACCAGCAGCGGGACTAGCGGGAGCAATGAGCAGTTCTTC.

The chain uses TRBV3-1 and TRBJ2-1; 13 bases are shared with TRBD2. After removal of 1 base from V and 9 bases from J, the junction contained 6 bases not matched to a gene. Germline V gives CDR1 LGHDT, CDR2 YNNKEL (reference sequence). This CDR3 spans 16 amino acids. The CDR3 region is CASSQVAGLAGSEQFF. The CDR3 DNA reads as TGTGCCAGCAGCCAAGTGGCGGGACTAGCGGGAAGTGAGCAGTTCTTC.

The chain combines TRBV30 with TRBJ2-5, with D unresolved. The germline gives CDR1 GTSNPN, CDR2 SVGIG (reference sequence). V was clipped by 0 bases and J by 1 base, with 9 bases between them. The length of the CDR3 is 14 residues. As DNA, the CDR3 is TGTGCCTGGAGTGTACTCAGTTTCCAAGAGACCCAGTACTTC. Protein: CAWSVLSFQETQYF. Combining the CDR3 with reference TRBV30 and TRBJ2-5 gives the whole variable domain SQTIHQWPATLVQPVGSPLSLECTVEGTSNPNLYWYRQAAGRGLQLLFYSVGIGQISSEVPQNLSASRPQDRQFILSSKKLLLSDSGFYLCAWSVLSFQETQYFGPGTRLLVL.

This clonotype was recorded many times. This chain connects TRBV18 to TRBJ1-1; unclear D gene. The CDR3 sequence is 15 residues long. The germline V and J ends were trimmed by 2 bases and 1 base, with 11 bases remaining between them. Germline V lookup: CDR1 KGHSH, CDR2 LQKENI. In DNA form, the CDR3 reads TGTGCCAGCTCACCAGGTATGGTCAGGAACACTGAAGCTTTCTTT. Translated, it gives CASSPGMVRNTEAFF.

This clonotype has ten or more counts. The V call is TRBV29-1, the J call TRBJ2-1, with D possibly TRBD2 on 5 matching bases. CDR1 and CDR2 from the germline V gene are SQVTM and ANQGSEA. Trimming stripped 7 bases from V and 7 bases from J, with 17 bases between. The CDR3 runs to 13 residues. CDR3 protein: CSAGKGMGNEQFF. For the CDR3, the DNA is TGCAGCGCGGGGAAAGGTATGGGGAATGAGCAGTTCTTC.

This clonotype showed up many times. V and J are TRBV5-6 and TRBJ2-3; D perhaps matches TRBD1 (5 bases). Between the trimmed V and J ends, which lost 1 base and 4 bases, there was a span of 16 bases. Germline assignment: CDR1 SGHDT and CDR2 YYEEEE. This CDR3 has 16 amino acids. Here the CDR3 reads CASSLTPGNYPDTQYF. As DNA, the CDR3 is TGTGCCAGCAGCTTGACTCCAGGGAATTACCCAGATACGCAGTATTTT.

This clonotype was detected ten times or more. CDR3 sequence (DNA): TGTGCCAGCAGCCAAGGACTCGGTACGGGCTACGAGCAGTACTTC. It specifies CASSQGLGTGYEQYF. The chain has TRBV14 and TRBJ2-7; D gene ambiguous. This CDR3 is built from 15 residues. Deletions cut 1 base from V and 3 bases from J, with 13 bases between. Germline-derived CDR1 and CDR2 are SGHDN and FVKESK.

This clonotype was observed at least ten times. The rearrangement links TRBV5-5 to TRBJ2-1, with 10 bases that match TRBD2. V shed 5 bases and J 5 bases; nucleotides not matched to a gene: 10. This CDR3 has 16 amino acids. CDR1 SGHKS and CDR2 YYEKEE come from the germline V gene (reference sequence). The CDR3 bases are TGTGCCAGCAGGGGAGAGCGGGAGGGGGGGCACAATGAGCAGTTCTTC. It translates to CASRGEREGGHNEQFF.

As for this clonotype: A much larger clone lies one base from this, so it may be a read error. This CDR3 reads CASSVGLAGGYYYNEQFF. In DNA, the CDR3 is TGTGCCAGCAGTGTAGGACTAGCGGGAGGCTATTATTACAATGAGCAGTTCTTC. This chain uses TRBV27 with TRBJ2-1; TRBD2 agrees at 14 bases. The CDR3 totals 18 residues. Losses at the gene ends were 5 bases for V and 4 bases for J; bases not matched to a gene: 10. Looked up from germline, CDR1 is MNHEY and CDR2 is SMNVEV (reference sequence).

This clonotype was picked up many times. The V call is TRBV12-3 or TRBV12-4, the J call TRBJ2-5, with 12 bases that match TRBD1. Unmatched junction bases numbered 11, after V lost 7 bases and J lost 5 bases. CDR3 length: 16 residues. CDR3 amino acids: CASNDRDRGLVETQYF. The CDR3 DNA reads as TGTGCCAGCAACGACCGGGACAGGGGGCTTGTGGAGACCCAGTACTTC.

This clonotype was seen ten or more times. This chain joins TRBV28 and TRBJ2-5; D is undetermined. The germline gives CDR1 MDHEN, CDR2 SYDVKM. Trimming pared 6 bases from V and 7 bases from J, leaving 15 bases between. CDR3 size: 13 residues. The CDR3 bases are TGTGCCAGCAGATCTACGGCTGGTGGGACCCAGTACTTC. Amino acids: CASRSTAGGTQYF.

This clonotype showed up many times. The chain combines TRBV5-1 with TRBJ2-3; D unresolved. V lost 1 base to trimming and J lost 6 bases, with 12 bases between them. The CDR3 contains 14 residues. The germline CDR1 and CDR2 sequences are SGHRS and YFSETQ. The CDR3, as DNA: TGCGCCAGCAGCTTGTCGCGGACCGCGGATACGCAGTATTTT. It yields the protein CASSLSRTADTQYF. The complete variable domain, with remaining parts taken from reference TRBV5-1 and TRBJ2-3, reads KAGVTQTPRYLIKTRGQQVTLSCSPISGHRSVSWYQQTPGQGLQFLFEYFSETQRNKGNFPGRFSGRQFSNSRSEMNVSTLELGDSALYLCASSLSRTADTQYFGPGTRLTVL.

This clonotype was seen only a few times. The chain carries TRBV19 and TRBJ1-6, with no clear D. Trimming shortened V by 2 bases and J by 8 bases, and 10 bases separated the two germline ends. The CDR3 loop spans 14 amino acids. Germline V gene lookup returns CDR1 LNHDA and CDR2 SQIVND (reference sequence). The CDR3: CASSIFPGDSPLHF. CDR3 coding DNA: TGTGCCAGTAGTATATTCCCCGGGGATTCACCCCTCCACTTT.

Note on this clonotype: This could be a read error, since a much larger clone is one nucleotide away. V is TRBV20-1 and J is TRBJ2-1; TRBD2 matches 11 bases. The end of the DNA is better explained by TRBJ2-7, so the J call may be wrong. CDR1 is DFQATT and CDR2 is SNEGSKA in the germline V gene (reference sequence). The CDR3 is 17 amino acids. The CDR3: CSARDGTSGRSYNEQYF. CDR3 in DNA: TGCAGTGCTAGAGATGGGACTAGCGGTCGCTCCTACAATGAGCAGTACTTC.

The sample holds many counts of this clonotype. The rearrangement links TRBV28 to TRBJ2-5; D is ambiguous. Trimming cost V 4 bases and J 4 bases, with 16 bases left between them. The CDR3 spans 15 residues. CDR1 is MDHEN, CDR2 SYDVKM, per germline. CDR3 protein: CASSSTYTPSETQYF. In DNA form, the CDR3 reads TGTGCCAGCAGTTCCACATATACCCCCTCAGAGACCCAGTACTTC.

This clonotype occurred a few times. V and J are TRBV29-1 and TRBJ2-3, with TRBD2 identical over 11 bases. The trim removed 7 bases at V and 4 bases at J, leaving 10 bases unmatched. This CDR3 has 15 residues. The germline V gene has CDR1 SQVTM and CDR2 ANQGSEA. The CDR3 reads CSAETLAGAADTQYF. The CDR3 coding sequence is TGCAGCGCGGAAACACTAGCGGGAGCAGCAGATACGCAGTATTTT.

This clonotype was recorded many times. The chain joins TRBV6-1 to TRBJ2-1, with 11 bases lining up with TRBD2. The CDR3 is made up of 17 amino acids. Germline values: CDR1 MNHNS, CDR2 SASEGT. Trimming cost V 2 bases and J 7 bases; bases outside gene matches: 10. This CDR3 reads CASSETRLAGTSNEQFF. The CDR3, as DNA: TGTGCCAGCAGTGAAACAAGACTAGCGGGAACGTCGAATGAGCAGTTCTTC.

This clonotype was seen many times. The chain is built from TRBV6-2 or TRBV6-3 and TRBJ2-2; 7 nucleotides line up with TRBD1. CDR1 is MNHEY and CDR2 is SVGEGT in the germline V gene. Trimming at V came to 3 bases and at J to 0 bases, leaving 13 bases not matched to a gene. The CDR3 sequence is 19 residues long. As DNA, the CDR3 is TGTGCCAGCAGTTATTTTCCTAGATCCGGGACAGCGAACACCGGGGAGCTGTTTTTT. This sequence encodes CASSYFPRSGTANTGELFF.

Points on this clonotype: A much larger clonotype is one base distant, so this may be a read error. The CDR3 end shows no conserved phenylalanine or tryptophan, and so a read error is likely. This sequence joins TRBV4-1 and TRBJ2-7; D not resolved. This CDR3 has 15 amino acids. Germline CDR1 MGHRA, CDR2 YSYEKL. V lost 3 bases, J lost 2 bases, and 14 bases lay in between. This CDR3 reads CASSQVGARPYEQYS. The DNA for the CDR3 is TGCGCCAGCAGCCAGGTCGGCGCGCGACCCTACGAGCAGTACTCC.

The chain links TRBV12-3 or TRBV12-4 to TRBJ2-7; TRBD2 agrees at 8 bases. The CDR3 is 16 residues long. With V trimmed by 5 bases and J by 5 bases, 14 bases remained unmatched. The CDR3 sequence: CASSPMTSAIRDEQYF. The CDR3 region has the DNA TGTGCCAGCAGTCCGATGACTAGCGCGATTCGGGACGAGCAGTACTTC.

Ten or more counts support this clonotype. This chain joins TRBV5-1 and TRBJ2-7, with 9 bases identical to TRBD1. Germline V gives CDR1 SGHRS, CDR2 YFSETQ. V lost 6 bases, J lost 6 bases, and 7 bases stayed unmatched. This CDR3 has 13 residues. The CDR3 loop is CASNTDRGGEQYF. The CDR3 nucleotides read TGCGCCAGCAACACGGACAGGGGTGGCGAGCAGTACTTC.

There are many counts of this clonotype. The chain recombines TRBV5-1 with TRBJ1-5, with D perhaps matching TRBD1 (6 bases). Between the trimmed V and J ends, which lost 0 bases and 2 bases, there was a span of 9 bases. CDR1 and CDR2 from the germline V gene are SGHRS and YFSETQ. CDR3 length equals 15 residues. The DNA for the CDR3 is TGCGCCAGCAGCTTGGTTGGGGGCCGCAATCAGCCCCAGCATTTT. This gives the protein CASSLVGGRNQPQHF.

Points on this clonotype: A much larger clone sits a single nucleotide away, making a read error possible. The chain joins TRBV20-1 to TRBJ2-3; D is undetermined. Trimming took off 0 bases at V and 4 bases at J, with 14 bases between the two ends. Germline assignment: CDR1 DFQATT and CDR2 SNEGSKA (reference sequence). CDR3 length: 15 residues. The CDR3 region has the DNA TGCAGTGCTAGAGACCCTCGAAGAAGCGCAGATACGCAGTATTTT. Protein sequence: CSARDPRRSADTQYF.

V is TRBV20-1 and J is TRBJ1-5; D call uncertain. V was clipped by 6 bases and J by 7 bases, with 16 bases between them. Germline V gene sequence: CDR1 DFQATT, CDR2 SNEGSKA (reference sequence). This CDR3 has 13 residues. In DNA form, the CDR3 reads TGCAGTGCAACGGGGAGGGCGAGACAGCCCCAGCATTTT. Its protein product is CSATGRARQPQHF.

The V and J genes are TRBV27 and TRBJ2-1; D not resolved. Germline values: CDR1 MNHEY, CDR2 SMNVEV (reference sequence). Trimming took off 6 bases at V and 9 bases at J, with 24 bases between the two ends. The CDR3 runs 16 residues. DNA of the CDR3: TGTGCCAGCAGCCCCCCCGCTTTGTTTTCGTTTAGTGAGCAGTTCTTC. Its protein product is CASSPPALFSFSEQFF.

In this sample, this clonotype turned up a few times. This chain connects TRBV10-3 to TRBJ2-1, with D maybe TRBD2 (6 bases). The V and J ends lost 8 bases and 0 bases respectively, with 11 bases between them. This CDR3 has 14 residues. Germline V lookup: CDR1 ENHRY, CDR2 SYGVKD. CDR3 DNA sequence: TGTGCCATCTTAGCGGAGCTCTCCTACAATGAGCAGTTCTTC. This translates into CAILAELSYNEQFF.